This T cell receptor beta chain was sequenced during a study of blood T cell repertoires in COVID-19. Study at large: The study drew acute and convalescent COVID-19 samples from the United States, Italy and Spain. PBMCs, B-cell-depleted T cells, or T cells were the source of the cDNA or gDNA that made up the material.

Per the germline V gene, CDR1 is ENHRY and CDR2 is SYGVKD. J was trimmed by 1 base and V by 4 bases; bases with no gene match: 2. This CDR3 region has 14 residues. Authors' data handling: Estimated nucleated cell counts came from reference gene primer amplification. Produced via immunoSEQ multiplex PCR; TCRdb's table is partial and in-frame only. That table gives V, J and clone size, and the DNA gave D and trimming. The repertoire holds 60,000 to 90,000 clones, with roughly 84% as singletons. To note about this clone: Other DNA sequences in the sample encode the same CDR3.

Sequencing was done on a sample of peripheral blood. The sequence was collected from a woman aged 50 to 65 with acute or convalescent COVID-19. The rearrangement links TRBV10-3 to TRBJ1-1; 8 positions agree with TRBD1. The CDR3 sequence is CAISAGTGNTEAFF. The DNA for the CDR3 is TGTGCCATCAGTGCCGGGACAGGGAACACTGAAGCTTTCTTT.